Listed below are T cell receptor beta chains from one sample, sequenced in a study of blood T cell repertoires in COVID-19. TCRdb's copy holds only in-frame clones and misses some; the assay was immunoSEQ multiplex PCR. The profile shows approximately 290,000 clones, under 90% of them singletons. The sequenced material came from peripheral blood. The source is a woman in her thirties with COVID-19, enrolled during active disease. The CDR3 runs from the conserved cysteine through the conserved F or W. A D gene is named only where the DNA matches it firmly. The listing skips clone size in some rows; elsewhere it reads once, few, many or a size class.

CAISDGGDSDYGYTF | TGTGCCATCAGTGATGGGGGGGATTCAGACTATGGCTACACCTTC | TRBJ1-2 | TRBV10-3 | . | .
CASSGTGKNYGYTF | TGTGCCAGCAGTGGGACAGGGAAAAACTATGGCTACACCTTC | TRBJ1-2 | TRBV5-6 | TRBD1 | .
CASSSRRDSTVYGYTF | TGCGCCAGCAGCTCAAGACGGGACAGTACGGTCTATGGCTACACCTTC | TRBJ1-2 | TRBV5-1 | TRBD1 | .
CASSSRTGWAGYTF | TGTGCCAGCAGCTCACGGACAGGTTGGGCTGGCTACACCTTC | TRBJ1-2 | TRBV6-2/TRBV6-3 | TRBD1 | .
CASSTRHTSGGTGELFF | TGTGCCAGTAGTACACGACACACTAGCGGGGGAACCGGGGAGCTGTTTTTT | TRBJ2-2 | TRBV19 | TRBD2 | .
CASSSTGWGNTEAFF | TGTGCCAGCAGTTCGACAGGGTGGGGGAACACTGAAGCTTTCTTT | TRBJ1-1 | TRBV28 | TRBD1 | .
CASSTTNIQYF | TGTGCCAGCAGCACTACAAACATTCAGTACTTC | TRBJ2-4 | TRBV7-9 | . | .
CASSTWGVTGNTIYF | TGTGCCAGCAGCACTTGGGGGGTTACAGGAAACACCATATATTTT | TRBJ1-3 | TRBV21-1 | . | once
CASSERKSENLNTEAFF | TGCGCCAGCAGCGAAAGAAAATCGGAGAACCTCAACACTGAAGCTTTCTTT | TRBJ1-1 | TRBV5-1 | . | .
CASSVYGSYEQYF | TGTGCCAGCAGTGTTTACGGCTCCTACGAGCAGTACTTC | TRBJ2-7 | TRBV2 | . | .
CASSLLTVDEQFF | TGTGCCAGCAGCTTATTAACAGTAGATGAGCAGTTCTTC | TRBJ2-1 | TRBV7-9 | . | .
CASSPTYLDRERNTIYF | TGTGCCAGCAGTCCCACCTACTTGGACAGGGAAAGAAACACCATATATTTT | TRBJ1-3 | TRBV27 | TRBD1 | .
CASSPPGGGTQYF | TGTGCCAGCAGCCCCCCCGGGGGTGGTACGCAGTATTTT | TRBJ2-3 | TRBV7-9 | . | .
CASSGSENQPQHF | TGCGCCAGCAGTGGGTCAGAGAATCAGCCCCAGCATTTT | TRBJ1-5 | TRBV10-2 | . | .
CATKGDRPSTEAFF | TGTGCCACTAAGGGGGACAGGCCTTCCACTGAAGCTTTCTTT | TRBJ1-1 | TRBV28 | TRBD1 | .
CASSLAQGTLYEQYF | TGCGCCAGCAGCTTGGCACAGGGGACTCTCTACGAGCAGTACTTC | TRBJ2-7 | TRBV5-1 | . | .
CASLAGAYEQYF | TGTGCCAGTCTAGCGGGGGCCTACGAGCAGTACTTC | TRBJ2-7 | TRBV6-5 | TRBD2 | .
CASSIVGGQGTEAFF | TGTGCCAGTAGTATAGTGGGTGGTCAGGGCACTGAAGCTTTCTTT | TRBJ1-1 | TRBV19 | . | few
CASSMGKGDISYNEQFF | TGTGCCAGTAGTATGGGAAAAGGGGACATTTCCTACAATGAGCAGTTCTTC | TRBJ2-1 | TRBV19 | . | .
CASADQARSNQPQHF | TGTGCCAGTGCCGACCAGGCTCGTAGCAATCAGCCCCAGCATTTT | TRBJ1-5 | TRBV19 | . | .
CASSWGGGRTEAFF | TGTGCCAGCAGCTGGGGGGGAGGGCGAACTGAAGCTTTCTTT | TRBJ1-1 | TRBV7-2 | . | .
CASSLEGIAANEKLFF | TGTGCCAGCAGCTTGGAGGGTATAGCGGCTAATGAAAAACTGTTTTTT | TRBJ1-4 | TRBV11-2 | . | .
CASSPNRGGTDTQYF | TGTGCCAGCTCACCAAACAGGGGAGGCACAGATACGCAGTATTTT | TRBJ2-3 | TRBV18 | TRBD1 | .
CASSYAEGPGGYTF | TGTGCCAGCAGTTACGCGGAAGGTCCGGGTGGCTACACCTTC | TRBJ1-2 | TRBV6-5 | . | .
CAWNRDRGNTIYF | TGTGCCTGGAACCGGGACAGGGGAAACACCATATATTTT | TRBJ1-3 | TRBV30 | TRBD1 | .
CASSSQGSSNSPLHF | TGTGCCAGTAGTTCCCAGGGGAGTTCGAATTCACCCCTCCACTTT | TRBJ1-6 | TRBV19 | . | .
CASSVTGGSDTQYF | TGTGCCAGCAGCGTAACTGGAGGATCAGATACGCAGTATTTT | TRBJ2-3 | TRBV9 | . | .
CASSQADRKYGYTF | TGTGCCAGCAGCCAAGCGGACAGGAAGTATGGCTACACCTTC | TRBJ1-2 | TRBV3-1/TRBV3-2 | TRBD1 | .
CASSPRGSPKTGELFF | TGTGCCAGCAGTCCCCGGGGTAGCCCGAAAACCGGGGAGCTGTTTTTT | TRBJ2-2 | TRBV28 | . | .
CASSVGDPTGYGQPQHF | TGTGCCAGCAGCGTAGGCGATCCTACAGGGTACGGTCAGCCCCAGCATTTT | TRBJ1-5 | TRBV9 | . | .
CASSFGVNEGFF | TGTGCCAGCAGTTTTGGTGTCAATGAGGGGTTCTTC | TRBJ2-1 | TRBV12-3/TRBV12-4 | . | .
CASSLASGELFF | TGTGCCAGCTCACTAGCATCCGGGGAGCTGTTTTTT | TRBJ2-2 | TRBV18 | . | .
CASSPDRGNNEQFF | TGCGCCAGCAGCCCGGACAGGGGGAACAATGAGCAGTTCTTC | TRBJ2-1 | TRBV4-1 | TRBD1 | .
CASTTRGREKLFF | TGTGCCAGTACGACGAGAGGTCGGGAAAAACTGTTTTTT | TRBJ1-4 | TRBV19 | . | .
CATSRDRGLAGDTGELFF | TGTGCCACCAGCAGAGATCGGGGGCTAGCGGGGGACACCGGGGAGCTGTTTTTT | TRBJ2-2 | TRBV15 | TRBD2 | .
CASSLDGRGSTDTQYF | TGCGCCAGCAGCTTGGACGGCAGGGGCAGCACAGATACGCAGTATTTT | TRBJ2-3 | TRBV5-1 | . | .
CASSLVVGLPPIAVAGELFF | TGTGCCAGCAGCTTGGTAGTGGGACTCCCTCCAATCGCGGTGGCCGGGGAGCTGTTTTTT | TRBJ2-2 | TRBV5-4 | . | once
CASSLRGTGLNQPQHF | TGTGCCAGCAGTTTGCGGGGAACAGGACTCAATCAGCCCCAGCATTTT | TRBJ1-5 | TRBV27 | . | .
CASGDAGGSSYEQYF | TGTGCCAGCGGAGACGCGGGGGGGTCTTCCTACGAGCAGTACTTC | TRBJ2-7 | TRBV6-8 | TRBD2 | .
CASSPTLETQYF | TGTGCCAGCAGCCCGACACTGGAGACCCAGTACTTC | TRBJ2-5 | TRBV11-1 | . | .
CASSESPSGGYNEQFF | TGCGCCAGCAGTGAGTCTCCTAGCGGGGGATACAATGAGCAGTTCTTC | TRBJ2-1 | TRBV10-1 | TRBD2 | .
CASSQDRQGGGYTF | TGTGCCAGCAGCCAAGATCGTCAGGGTGGGGGCTACACCTTC | TRBJ1-2 | TRBV14 | . | .
CASSGQYTGELFF | TGTGCCAGCAGTGGACAGTACACCGGGGAGCTGTTTTTT | TRBJ2-2 | TRBV2 | . | .
CASSLSLAGTDTQYF | TGTGCCAGCAGTTTATCACTAGCGGGCACAGATACGCAGTATTTT | TRBJ2-3 | TRBV27 | TRBD2 | .
CASSAGLTNQPQHF | TGTGCCAGCAGTGCCGGGTTAACGAATCAGCCCCAGCATTTT | TRBJ1-5 | TRBV11-2 | . | .
CASSPPSQNTEAFF | TGTGCCAGCTCACCACCTTCACAGAACACTGAAGCTTTCTTT | TRBJ1-1 | TRBV18 | . | .
CASSSHRQGAEAFF | TGTGCCAGTAGTAGCCATCGACAGGGCGCTGAAGCTTTCTTT | TRBJ1-1 | TRBV19 | TRBD1 | .
CASSPYHRGAETQYF | TGTGCCAGCAGCCCATACCACAGGGGAGCCGAGACCCAGTACTTC | TRBJ2-5 | TRBV9 | TRBD1 | .
CASSKDLGQPQHF | TGTGCTAGTAGTAAGGATCTAGGTCAGCCCCAGCATTTT | TRBJ1-5 | TRBV12-5 | . | .
CAWSDREKNTEAFF | TGTGCCTGGAGCGACAGGGAAAAGAACACTGAAGCTTTCTTT | TRBJ1-1 | TRBV30 | TRBD1 | .
CASTQYQGTSGVGTDTQYF | TGCGCCAGCACTCAGTACCAGGGGACTAGCGGGGTAGGCACAGATACGCAGTATTTT | TRBJ2-3 | TRBV10-1 | TRBD2 | .
CASGPEGLFTDTQYF | TGTGCCAGCGGGCCTGAGGGTTTATTCACAGATACGCAGTATTTT | TRBJ2-3 | TRBV11-1 | . | .
CASSLDAGQGGYTF | TGTGCCAGCAGCTTGGATGCTGGACAGGGTGGCTACACCTTC | TRBJ1-2 | TRBV5-4 | TRBD1 | .
CAISEVDRGNQPQHF | TGTGCCATCAGTGAAGTGGACAGGGGTAATCAGCCCCAGCATTTT | TRBJ1-5 | TRBV10-3 | TRBD1 | once